The 15 T cell receptor beta chains in this list originate from one sample, sequenced in a study of blood T cell repertoires in COVID-19. Here immunoSEQ multiplex PCR was the method, and the copy in TCRdb shows in-frame clones only, minus some. This table holds about 160,000 clones, around 80% found once. The sample consisted of peripheral blood. The receptors derive from a man aged 60-69 years with acute or convalescent COVID-19.

V usage is TRBV6-1 and J usage is TRBJ1-2; D gene ambiguous. The CDR3 totals 12 residues. Trimming left V 6 bases short and J 5 bases short, with 10 bases between. The germline V gene encodes CDR1 MNHNS and CDR2 SASEGT. The chain's CDR3 is CASSYEPYGYTF. CDR3 nucleotide sequence: TGTGCCAGCAGCTACGAGCCATATGGCTACACCTTC.

In this sample, this clone turned up a few times. The rearrangement joins TRBV2 to TRBJ1-3; tentatively, D is TRBD1 (6 bases). V lost 10 bases to trimming and J lost 6 bases, with 10 bases between them. The CDR3 is 11 amino acids. Germline V CDR1 and CDR2: SNHLY, FYNNEI. CDR3 sequence reads: CATGTQNTIYF. CDR3 DNA sequence: TGTGCCACCGGGACACAAAACACCATATATTTT. The full variable domain, with the rest looked up from reference TRBV2 and TRBJ1-3, is EPEVTQTPSHQVTQMGQEVILRCVPISNHLYFYWYRQILGQKVEFLVSFYNNEISEKSEIFDDQFSVERPDGSNFTLKIRSTKLEDSAMYFCATGTQNTIYFGEGSWLTVV.

Note on this clone: This sample also contains other DNA sequences that code for the same CDR3. Here the CDR3 reads CSARENTEAFF. In DNA, the CDR3 is TGCAGTGCGCGAGAGAACACTGAAGCTTTCTTT. The genes are TRBV20-1 and TRBJ1-1; D remains ambiguous. Germline CDR1 DFQATT, CDR2 SNEGSKA (reference sequence). This CDR3 is built from 11 residues. Trimming stripped 6 bases from V and 1 base from J, with 6 bases between.

The rearrangement joins TRBV15 to TRBJ1-2; D gene uncertain. The CDR3 loop spans 16 amino acids. Germline V gene lookup returns CDR1 LNHNV and CDR2 YYDKDF (reference sequence). V gave up 1 base and J gave up 2 bases, with 14 bases separating them. CDR3 loop: CATSRGQERWNYGYTF. For the CDR3, the DNA is TGTGCCACCAGCAGAGGCCAGGAGCGGTGGAACTATGGCTACACCTTC.

V usage is TRBV11-3 and J usage is TRBJ2-2; 8 positions match TRBD1. From germline, CDR1 is SGHNT and CDR2 YENEEA. The V gene end was trimmed by 5 bases and the J gene end by 5 bases; junction bases not matched to a gene: 4. The CDR3 runs to 14 residues. In DNA form, the CDR3 reads TGTGCCAGCAGCGGACAGGGTGATACCGGGGAGCTGTTTTTT. This sequence encodes CASSGQGDTGELFF.

The chain has TRBV29-1 and TRBJ1-2; 8 positions agree with TRBD1. Germline CDR1 reads SQVTM; CDR2 reads ANQGSEA. CDR3 length: 12 amino acids. With V trimmed by 3 bases and J by 6 bases, 3 bases remained unmatched. The CDR3 is CSVDGQGNGYTF. The CDR3 bases are TGCAGCGTTGATGGACAGGGTAATGGCTACACCTTC.

The chain carries TRBV2 and TRBJ2-5; 15 bases align to TRBD2. CDR1 and CDR2 from the germline V gene are SNHLY and FYNNEI. With 6 bases clipped from V and 4 bases from J, the junction kept 6 bases outside the gene matches. This CDR3 contains 16 residues. In nucleotides, the CDR3 is TGTGCCAGCAGCCAGGGACTAGCGGGGGGAAGAGAGACCCAGTACTTC. Translated: CASSQGLAGGRETQYF.

This clone was recorded a few times. This chain uses TRBV19 with TRBJ1-3; tentatively, D is TRBD1 (5 bases). Trimming removed 6 bases at V and 4 bases at J, with 16 bases between. Germline V CDR1 and CDR2: LNHDA, SQIVND (reference sequence). The length of the CDR3 is 15 residues. The CDR3 DNA follows: TGTGCCAGTAGCCTATCCCGGACACTCGGAAACACCATATATTTT. Translating gives CASSLSRTLGNTIYF.

This chain joins TRBV7-2 and TRBJ2-3, with D tentatively TRBD2 (6 bases). CDR1 and CDR2 (germline): SGHTA, FQGNSA. Trimming cost V 0 bases and J 4 bases, with 8 bases left between them. This CDR3 region has 14 residues. The CDR3: CASSLARGSDTQYF. DNA for the CDR3: TGTGCCAGCAGCTTAGCGCGGGGCTCAGATACGCAGTATTTT.

The chain employs TRBV2 and TRBJ1-2, with D perhaps TRBD1 (6 bases). This CDR3 region has 15 residues. Germline loops: CDR1 SNHLY, CDR2 FYNNEI. V was pared by 4 bases and J by 6 bases, with 18 bases between. CDR3 in DNA: TGTGCCAGCAGTGGGTTCACAGGGATTCTCGATGGCTACACCTTC. Translation: CASSGFTGILDGYTF.

The genes are TRBV5-1 and TRBJ2-2; the D gene is possibly TRBD1 (6 bases). This CDR3 has 15 amino acids. Trimming stripped 4 bases from V and 5 bases from J, with 15 bases between. Per germline, CDR1 SGHRS and CDR2 YFSETQ. CDR3 DNA sequence: TGCGCCAGCAGCAGTGGGACCACAGGGACCGGGGAGCTGTTTTTT. It translates to CASSSGTTGTGELFF.

This chain connects TRBV10-2 to TRBJ1-6, with 7 bases matching TRBD1. CDR3 length equals 16 residues. The V segment lost 8 bases and the J segment 4 bases; nucleotides outside the gene matches: 11. Germline CDR1 and CDR2: WSHSY and SAAADI. Here the CDR3 reads CASSSRQGQYNSPLHF. In DNA form, the CDR3 reads TGCGCCAGCTCAAGTCGTCAGGGACAGTATAATTCACCCCTCCACTTT.

This chain joins TRBV6-5 and TRBJ2-1; TRBD2 matches at 11 bases. Germline CDR1 and CDR2: MNHEY and SVGAGI. CDR3 length: 14 residues. Trimming at V came to 7 bases and at J to 8 bases, leaving 7 bases not matched to a gene. The CDR3 DNA reads as TGTGCCAGCACCGTAGCGGGGGGGCGAGATGAGCAGTTCTTC. Protein: CASTVAGGRDEQFF.

This clone was seen a handful of times. At one of its ends the junction is not consistent with the germline gene, which may arise from a read error. The chain has TRBV5-1 and TRBJ2-7; a possible D gene is TRBD1 (6 bases). Germline values: CDR1 SGHRS, CDR2 YFSETQ. This CDR3 is 13 amino acids long. This chain's CDR3 is CASRLDSSYEQYF. CDR3 coding DNA: TGCGCCAGCAGGTTGGACAGCTCCTACGAGCAGTACTTC.

There are a few counts of this clone. The V call is TRBV5-1, the J call TRBJ2-7; TRBD1 aligns across 9 bases. V shed 0 bases, J shed 6 bases, and the junction held 7 bases outside the gene matches. Per germline, CDR1 SGHRS and CDR2 YFSETQ. The CDR3 extends over 15 amino acids. CDR3 in DNA: TGCGCCAGCAGCTTGGATGGGACAGGGTACAGCGAGCAGTACTTC. It codes for CASSLDGTGYSEQYF.